This T cell receptor (beta chain) came from a study of T cells expressing NK-cell markers. Overall study: HCMV serostatus: seven of eight sequenced donors positive, one negative. Study-wide results and caveats: NKG2C+ dominant clonotype frequencies in six donors were about 1.0-7.0% of CD8+ T cells. These same clonotypes (in several donors) also led the CD3+CD56-NKG2C+ fraction.

TCRdb re-called the 5' RACE reads and shows each CDR3 protein once, DNA omitted. This table lists more than 250,000 distinct CDR3 sequences. CDR3 length: 16 residues. Concerning this clonotype: The antigen is undetermined.

The clonotype was recovered from a young man in good health. What was sequenced was blood T cells: a sorted CD56 or NKG2C T cell subset, CD4+ or CD8+ T cells, or bulk PBMC T cells (not recorded which). The chain has TRBV12-3 or TRBV12-4 and TRBJ2-7; absent DNA, TCRdb's TRBD2 call cannot be checked. The CDR3 sequence: CASSSLGAGNLYEQYF.